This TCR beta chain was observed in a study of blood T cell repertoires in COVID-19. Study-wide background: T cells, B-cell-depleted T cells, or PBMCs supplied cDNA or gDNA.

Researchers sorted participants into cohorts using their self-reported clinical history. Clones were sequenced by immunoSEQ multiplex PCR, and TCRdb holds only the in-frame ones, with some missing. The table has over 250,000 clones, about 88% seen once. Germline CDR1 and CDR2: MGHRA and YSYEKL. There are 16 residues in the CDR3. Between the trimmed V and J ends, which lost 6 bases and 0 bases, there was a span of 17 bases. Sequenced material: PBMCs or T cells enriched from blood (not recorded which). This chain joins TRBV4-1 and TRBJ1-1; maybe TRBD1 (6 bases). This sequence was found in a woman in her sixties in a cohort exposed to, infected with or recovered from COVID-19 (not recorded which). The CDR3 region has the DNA TGCGCCAGCAGTCCAAGCAGGGGCGGTATGAACACTGAAGCTTTCTTT. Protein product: CASSPSRGGMNTEAFF.